The rows below give T cell receptor beta chains drawn from one sample of a study of T cell responses to AZD1222 COVID-19 vaccine. Only in-frame clones appear in the TCRdb table, and some are missing; sequencing was by immunoSEQ multiplex PCR. Among more than 80,000 clones listed, 70% to 90% were seen once. The starting material was peripheral blood, obtained 28 days after the second AZD1222 dose. The receptors were gathered from an adult who received the AZD1222 COVID-19 vaccine. CDR3s include the opening cysteine and the closing phenylalanine or tryptophan. Each record gives: J gene, V gene, CDR3 length, CDR3 protein.

TRBJ1-2,TRBV4-1,16,CASSQGRAGGDYGYTF
TRBJ1-2,TRBV6-2/TRBV6-3,16,CASSRNVVRGRGGYTF
TRBJ1-4,TRBV5-5,15,CASSLGGGVNEKLFF
TRBJ2-1,TRBV7-9,16,CASSLSLARGVDEQFF
TRBJ2-2,TRBV7-2,15,CASRSGGGYTGELFF
TRBJ1-2,TRBV13,16,CASSLGEGDSDYGYTF
TRBJ2-2,TRBV5-1,16,CATRPDRGQSTGELFF
TRBJ2-3,TRBV28,16,CASSPTGTSGTDTQYF
TRBJ2-7,TRBV5-4,15,CASSLPRTDNYEQYF
TRBJ2-3,TRBV6-2/TRBV6-3,15,CASSYSGTHPNTQYF
TRBJ1-5,TRBV7-8,15,CASSLRQHLNQPQHF
TRBJ2-2,TRBV14,15,CASSRLAGPTGELFF
TRBJ1-2,TRBV3-1/TRBV3-2,13,CASSLQTDYGYTF
TRBJ1-2,TRBV24-1,13,CATSATANYGYTF
TRBJ2-7,TRBV6-2/TRBV6-3,19,CASSYSSAASGRFSYEQYF
TRBJ2-2,TRBV10-2,16,CASSDSRLAGPGELFF
TRBJ1-2,TRBV6-5,13,CASSETGARGYTF
TRBJ2-4,TRBV11-3,13,CASSPTGELIQYF
TRBJ2-1,TRBV7-9,15,CASSPSGSERSGKFF
TRBJ2-1,TRBV3-1/TRBV3-2,13,CASSQEGTRQRFF
TRBJ2-7,TRBV29-1,11,CSVTMHYEQYF
TRBJ1-2,TRBV28,12,CASSTTGSGYTF
TRBJ2-7,TRBV3-1/TRBV3-2,12,CASSNSQYEQYF
TRBJ2-2,TRBV5-4,14,CASSIQGGAGELFF
TRBJ2-5,TRBV18,15,CASSPRDRTLETQYF
TRBJ1-5,TRBV6-2/TRBV6-3,14,CASSYSSGGQPQHF
TRBJ1-6,TRBV7-9,14,CASSFSSDNSPLHF
TRBJ2-2,TRBV7-2,14,CASSWTPNTGELFF
TRBJ2-1,TRBV4-3,16,CASSQVLAGKYNEQFF
TRBJ2-5,TRBV6-5,15,CASRVPTVKAETQYF
TRBJ2-3,TRBV2,16,CASSEVSGGVKDTQYF
TRBJ2-1,TRBV24-1,16,CATSDPRAGGLSEQFF